The T cell receptor (beta chain) under discussion was sequenced for a study of T cells in Graves' hyperthyroidism and ophthalmopathy. The CDR3 regions of TCR beta were amplified from RNA transcripts. HTBI primers were the set used in a first-round RT-PCR of the TCR CDR3. One entry per CDR3 protein, called by TCRdb with MiXCR from the multiplex PCR reads. The sample consists of hundreds of thousands of distinct CDR3 sequences, more than 11% of them appearing once. This clonotype has a count of ten or more. Trimming pared 2 bases from V and 4 bases from J, leaving 17 bases between. This CDR3 has 15 amino acids. Germline lookup yields CDR1 DFQATT and CDR2 SNEGSKA (reference sequence).

The receptor was isolated from a woman aged 25 to 39 with Graves' hyperthyroidism that later progressed to Graves' ophthalmopathy. Sequences were obtained from blood. This chain joins TRBV20-1 and TRBJ2-5; D possibly matches TRBD1 or TRBD2 (5 bases each). The CDR3 DNA is TGCAGTGCTAGACTACCGGGGCTCCCTCTAGAGACCCAGTACTTC. Translated: CSARLPGLPLETQYF.